The rows below give T cell receptor beta chains drawn from one sample of a study of cytotoxic CD8 clonotypes in ibrutinib-treated CLL. Method: immunoSEQ multiplex PCR; TCRdb's copy keeps in-frame clones and lacks some. The profile shows about 300,000 clones, approximately 76% of them singletons. The sample consisted of PBMCs, taken at disease progression, from a patient treated with ibrutinib. All receptors derive from a human donor with chronic lymphocytic leukemia. CDR3s include the opening cysteine and the closing phenylalanine or tryptophan. A D gene is named only where the DNA matches it firmly.

TRBV7-9,TRBJ2-1,TRBD2,CASSFPLTSGDNEQFF
TRBV12-5,TRBJ1-6,TRBD1,CASGLVPGIRGEGTVDSPLHF
TRBV9,TRBJ2-5,NA,CASSVEDSGETQYF
TRBV19,TRBJ2-7,NA,CASSITATSYEQYF
TRBV4-3,TRBJ1-4,NA,CASSQGPREEKLFF
TRBV4-1,TRBJ1-1,NA,CASSQVGGSEAFF
TRBV4-2,TRBJ2-7,TRBD2,CASRGGESYEQYF
TRBV19,TRBJ1-4,NA,CASSMRLPTATNEKLFF
TRBV7-8,TRBJ2-1,TRBD2,CASSITISGGAMNNEQFF
TRBV13,TRBJ2-7,NA,CASSSRGYEQYF
TRBV25-1,TRBJ1-2,NA,CASVSGDGGYTF
TRBV19,TRBJ2-7,NA,CASSIVGLGTYEQYF
TRBV11-2,TRBJ2-5,TRBD1,CASSLVGTGGPETQYF
TRBV28,TRBJ2-1,NA,CASSLRAVSNEQFF
TRBV10-2,TRBJ2-2,TRBD2,CATVLLAGKENTGELFF
TRBV7-2,TRBJ2-7,NA,CASSLVRSYEQYF
TRBV10-3,TRBJ2-1,NA,CAISEWDNEQFF
TRBV5-8,TRBJ1-2,NA,CASSLGRGDYGYTF
TRBV6-5,TRBJ2-2,NA,CASSYLDTGELFF
TRBV5-1,TRBJ2-5,NA,CASRETQYF
TRBV29-1,TRBJ2-5,NA,CSVTTGSTRETQYF
TRBV7-2,TRBJ2-3,NA,CASSSSSGSGADTQYF
TRBV4-1,TRBJ2-7,NA,CASSQTGTAFDEQYF
TRBV5-1,TRBJ2-3,NA,CASSPTQISTDTQYF
TRBV18,TRBJ2-7,NA,CASSQDNRAYEQYF
TRBV9,TRBJ2-3,TRBD2,CASSVSSGGADTQYF
TRBV6-6,TRBJ2-7,NA,CASSPGITEQYF
TRBV12-2,TRBJ2-7,NA,CASRSIILYEQYF
TRBV29-1,TRBJ2-5,NA,CSVAVTQQETQYF
TRBV10-1,TRBJ1-1,NA,CASSESKRRSTEAFF
TRBV29-1,TRBJ2-5,NA,CSVEETAWEETQYF
TRBV6-6,TRBJ1-5,TRBD1,CASSRGGQGVNQPQHF
TRBV11-2,TRBJ2-1,TRBD2,CASSLTIAGGGNEQFF
TRBV6-6,TRBJ2-3,NA,CASSFNREFTDTQYF
TRBV5-1,TRBJ2-3,TRBD1,CASSSGQGYDTQYF
TRBV9,TRBJ2-2,TRBD2,CASSVVDSGSSGELFF
TRBV19,TRBJ2-1,TRBD2,CASSLGLDEQFF
TRBV7-2,TRBJ1-2,NA,CASSLGWEAGYTF
TRBV7-2,TRBJ2-2,TRBD2,CASSSRLAGAGTGELFF
TRBV12-5,TRBJ1-5,NA,CASGRGRLSHQPQHF
TRBV7-6,TRBJ2-5,TRBD2,CASSLVVAGGGETQYF
TRBV2,TRBJ2-7,NA,CASSGETYEQYF
TRBV7-6,TRBJ2-1,NA,CASSLDVVDNEQFF
TRBV10-3,TRBJ2-6,NA,CAISESFRTYSGANVLTF
TRBV18,TRBJ2-7,NA,CASSPRAGNDEQYF
TRBV19,TRBJ1-4,NA,CASSMGRQKTNEKLFF
TRBV28,TRBJ1-5,NA,CASSLFRGRVNNQPQHF
TRBV4-1,TRBJ2-1,NA,CASSHSGRGYNEQFF
TRBV5-1,TRBJ2-2,NA,CASSSVTSPVAGELFF